These 10 T cell receptor beta chains share one sample of origin, sequenced in a study of T cell responses to AZD1222 COVID-19 vaccine. The data were produced by immunoSEQ multiplex PCR, yet TCRdb's version contains in-frame clones alone and is incomplete. Among around 100,000 clones, approximately 90% were seen once, and the ten largest hold roughly 2.9%. The input for sequencing was peripheral blood, taken on day 0 of AZD1222 vaccination. The source of these receptors is an adult in good health.

This chain connects TRBV11-2 to TRBJ2-3; D possibly corresponds to TRBD2 (7 bases). Germline V gene lookup returns CDR1 SGHAT and CDR2 FQNNGV. The CDR3 runs 13 residues. The CDR3, as DNA: TGTAGGGGGGGAGTATCTAGCACAGATACGCAGTATTTT. Translating gives CRGGVSSTDTQYF.

Concerning this clone itself: Compared with germline, one end of the junction differs, possibly owing to a read error. The chain uses TRBV5-1 and TRBJ1-6; 7 bases are shared with TRBD1. CDR1 and CDR2 (germline): SGHRS, YFSETQ. The CDR3 totals 15 residues. The CDR3 sequence: CASSRDSTLGSPLHF. The CDR3 DNA is TGTGCCAGCAGCAGGGACAGCACTTTGGGTTCACCCCTCCACTTT.

To note about this clone: The junction departs from germline at one end; a sequencing error may be responsible. The chain couples TRBV5-1 to TRBJ1-1; D is perhaps TRBD1 (5 bases). There are 15 residues in the CDR3. Per germline, CDR1 SGHRS and CDR2 YFSETQ. In nucleotides, the CDR3 is TGTGCCAGCAGCTTGGGCGGGGGGATGAACACTGAAGCTTTCTTT. Translated: CASSLGGGMNTEAFF.

V is TRBV18 and J is TRBJ2-1; D is uncertain. Trimming took 3 bases from V and 2 from J, leaving 8 bases between them. The CDR3 sequence is 14 residues long. Germline V lookup: CDR1 KGHSH, CDR2 LQKENI. CDR3 DNA sequence: TGTGCCAGCTCACCCAGTTCCGCCTACAATGAGCAGTTCTTC. Residues: CASSPSSAYNEQFF.

CDR3 protein: CASSPPGLPYNEQFF. The DNA of the CDR3 is TGTGCCAGCAGCCCCCCGGGACTCCCCTACAATGAGCAGTTCTTC. V and J are TRBV7-3 and TRBJ2-1; the D gene is possibly TRBD2 (6 bases). There are 15 residues in the CDR3. Trimming removed 5 bases from V and 2 bases from J, with 13 bases in between. Germline V gene sequence: CDR1 SGHTA, CDR2 FQGTGA.

The CDR3 DNA follows: TGTGCCAGCAGTCTGACCAATACTGGAAACACCATATATTTT. Translation: CASSLTNTGNTIYF. V gene TRBV6-5 combines with J gene TRBJ1-3, with D hard to call. V dropped 5 bases and J dropped 2 bases, with 10 bases sitting between them. The germline CDR1 and CDR2 sequences are MNHEY and SVGAGI. There are 14 residues in the CDR3.

The chain links TRBV2 to TRBJ1-1; TRBD1 is a possible D gene (5 bases). V dropped 3 bases and J dropped 2 bases, with 13 bases sitting between them. This CDR3 has 15 amino acids. Germline-derived CDR1 and CDR2 are SNHLY and FYNNEI. The chain's CDR3 is CASSDPPGANTEAFF. CDR3 sequence (DNA): TGTGCCAGCAGTGATCCTCCTGGGGCTAACACTGAAGCTTTCTTT.

This rearrangement joins TRBV20-1 to TRBJ1-6, with D perhaps matching TRBD1 (5 bases). Trimming pared 3 bases from V and 10 bases from J, leaving 19 bases between. Per the germline V gene, CDR1 is DFQATT and CDR2 is SNEGSKA (reference sequence). The CDR3 covers 15 residues. The CDR3 region has the DNA TGCAGTGCTAGTCCCCCGGGTGGGGCAGTCTCACCCCTCCACTTT. Encoded protein: CSASPPGGAVSPLHF.

The V call is TRBV7-2, the J call TRBJ1-3; D is ambiguous. The CDR3 is 14 residues long. Germline loops: CDR1 SGHTA, CDR2 FQGNSA. Trimming cost V 3 bases and J 8 bases, with 14 bases left between them. DNA of the CDR3: TGTGCCAGCAGCTTGGGAATACCAGCGGACACCATATATTTT. As protein: CASSLGIPADTIYF.

V is TRBV19 and J is TRBJ1-2; TRBD1 might be the D (5 bases). CDR1 is LNHDA, CDR2 SQIVND, per germline (reference sequence). The CDR3 totals 14 residues. Trimming stripped 10 bases from V and 0 bases from J, with 15 bases between. This chain's CDR3 is CATSGDGTNYGYTF. The CDR3 bases are TGTGCCACCTCGGGGGACGGAACTAACTATGGCTACACCTTC.